The 3 T cell receptor beta chains below come from one sample, sequenced in a study of T-cell memory formation after mild COVID-19. TCRdb called the 5' RACE reads again in MiXCR, with one record for every CDR3 protein. The profile shows hundreds of thousands of distinct CDR3 sequences, about an eighth of them singletons. Sequencing used PBMCs or a T cell subset sorted from them (not recorded which). Receptor source: a man aged 18 to 30 who had mild COVID-19 (a few samples of this study predate the infection). Cell type and time point are not known.

In its sample, this clonotype was seen a few times. The chain couples TRBV4-1 to TRBJ2-1; 7 bases fit TRBD1. This CDR3 spans 15 amino acids. CDR1 and CDR2 (germline): MGHRA, YSYEKL. The V segment lost 2 bases and the J segment 3 bases; nucleotides outside the gene matches: 4. Here the CDR3 DNA reads TGCGCCAGCAGCCAAAACAGGGGACACTACAATGAGCAGTTCTTC. Translation: CASSQNRGHYNEQFF.

This clonotype has ten or more counts. This rearrangement joins TRBV12-3 or TRBV12-4 to TRBJ2-1; 8 positions agree with TRBD1. Unmatched junction bases numbered 13, after V lost 5 bases and J lost 7 bases. This CDR3 has 16 residues. CDR3 in DNA: TGTGCCAGCAGTCCCGGACAGGGCAGGTTTCTTAATGAGCAGTTCTTC. This gives the protein CASSPGQGRFLNEQFF.

The chain has TRBV7-6 and TRBJ2-3; the match to TRBD1 covers 10 bases. V trimming: 1 base; J trimming: 8 bases; junction bases outside the gene matches: 6. The germline CDR1 and CDR2 sequences are SGHVS and FNYEAQ. The CDR3 covers 15 residues. In DNA, the CDR3 is TGTGCCAGCAGCTTAGAGGGACAGGGGTCTGGTACGCAGTATTTT. Encoded protein: CASSLEGQGSGTQYF.